The 26 T cell receptor beta chains reported below all come from one sample, sequenced in a study of T cell responses to AZD1222 COVID-19 vaccine. Sequencing was performed with immunoSEQ multiplex PCR; in TCRdb, only in-frame clones are kept and a portion is missing. The sample lists about 98,000 clones, 88% seen once, with 5.8% in the top ten. The sequencing here drew on peripheral blood, taken on day 0 of AZD1222 vaccination. These receptors were taken from an adult in good health.

The chain joins TRBV3-1 (or the pseudogene TRBV3-2) to TRBJ2-6; no reliable D call. Germline CDR1 and CDR2: LGHDT and YNNKEL (reference sequence). This CDR3 is built from 17 residues. Trimming shortened V by 4 bases and J by 1 base, and 14 bases separated the two germline ends. The CDR3 protein is CASSPGLSGSGANVLTF. In DNA, the CDR3 is TGTGCCAGCAGCCCGGGCCTTAGTGGATCTGGGGCCAACGTCCTGACTTTC.

This clone was detected a few times. The genes are TRBV5-5 and TRBJ1-4, with a weak D call TRBD1 (5 bases). V was shortened by 4 bases and J by 4 bases, with 8 bases between the two germline ends. The germline gives CDR1 SGHKS, CDR2 YYEKEE (reference sequence). This CDR3 has 13 amino acids. The chain's CDR3 is CASSPGLNEKLFF. The CDR3 nucleotides are TGTGCCAGCAGCCCGGGACTTAATGAAAAACTGTTTTTT.

The CDR3 coding sequence is TGTGCCAGCACCGTAGGAGGGACAGATACGCAGTATTTT. Its translation: CASTVGGTDTQYF. This rearrangement joins TRBV28 to TRBJ2-3, with D perhaps matching TRBD2 (6 bases). This CDR3 region has 13 residues. Per the germline V gene, CDR1 is MDHEN and CDR2 is SYDVKM. V was trimmed by 7 bases and J by 3 bases, leaving 11 bases between them. The full variable domain, in which reference TRBV28 and TRBJ2-3 provide the parts outside the CDR3, is DVKVTQSSRYLVKRTGEKVFLECVQDMDHENMFWYRQDPGLGLRLIYFSYDVKMKEKGDIPEGYSVSREKKERFSLILESASTNQTSMYLCASTVGGTDTQYFGPGTRLTVL.

The CDR3 DNA sequence: TGTGCCAGTAGTATCCCCGGGCCCTATGGCTACACCTTC. Translated, it gives CASSIPGPYGYTF. This sequence joins TRBV19 and TRBJ1-2, with D unresolved. This CDR3 contains 13 residues. Trimming removed 3 bases from V and 4 bases from J, with 9 bases in between. CDR1 is LNHDA, CDR2 SQIVND, per germline (reference sequence). Full variable domain (remainder filled in from reference TRBV19 and TRBJ1-2): DGGITQSPKYLFRKEGQNVTLSCEQNLNHDAMYWYRQDPGQGLRLIYYSQIVNDFQKGDIAEGYSVSREKKESFPLTVTSAQKNPTAFYLCASSIPGPYGYTFGSGTRLTVV.

The rearrangement uses TRBV7-2 and TRBJ2-1, with D perhaps being TRBD1 or TRBD2 (5 bases each). The V gene lost 1 base and the J gene lost 0 bases, with 10 bases spanning the gap. This CDR3 spans 16 amino acids. Germline values: CDR1 SGHTA, CDR2 FQGNSA. As DNA, the CDR3 is TGTGCCAGCAGCTTAGGGGGGAGAAGCTCCTACAATGAGCAGTTCTTC. It encodes CASSLGGRSSYNEQFF.

J is TRBJ1-2 and V is TRBV6-6; tentative D call: TRBD1 (6 bases). Germline loops: CDR1 MNHNY, CDR2 SVGAGI (reference sequence). The CDR3 is 13 amino acids. V was trimmed by 6 bases and J by 8 bases, leaving 16 bases between them. The CDR3: CASSPGTSGGYTF. Written as DNA, the CDR3 is TGTGCCAGCAGCCCTGGGACATCCGGCGGCTACACCTTC.

This chain uses TRBV24-1 with TRBJ1-2, with a weak D call TRBD1 (6 bases). CDR1 and CDR2 from the germline V gene are KGHDR and SFDVKD. V gave up 3 bases and J gave up 8 bases, with 18 bases separating them. The CDR3 contains 15 residues. The CDR3 sequence: CATSDDRRGVRGYTF. DNA of the CDR3: TGTGCCACCAGTGATGACCGCAGGGGCGTACGCGGCTACACCTTC.

This sequence joins TRBV7-3 and TRBJ2-7; 8 bases match TRBD2. Germline V CDR1 and CDR2: SGHTA, FQGTGA. The CDR3 is 15 residues long. Unmatched junction bases numbered 13, after V lost 6 bases and J lost 6 bases. This chain's CDR3 is CASSYTAGDMSEQYF. The CDR3, as DNA: TGTGCCAGCAGTTACACAGCGGGGGACATGAGCGAGCAGTACTTC.

The V gene is TRBV28, the J gene TRBJ2-7; D is possibly TRBD1 (5 bases). Looked up from germline, CDR1 is MDHEN and CDR2 is SYDVKM. The CDR3 length is 12 residues. V was clipped by 8 bases and J by 3 bases, with 11 bases between them. The CDR3 DNA sequence: TGTGCCAGCGGACATCCCGACTACGAGCAGTACTTC. Protein sequence: CASGHPDYEQYF.

V usage is TRBV28 and J usage is TRBJ1-4; a weak D match, TRBD1 (5 bases). The CDR3 has 15 amino acids. Germline V gene data show CDR1 as MDHEN and CDR2 as SYDVKM. V gave up 5 bases and J gave up 6 bases, with 16 bases separating them. CDR3 region: CASSNVGSRDEKLFF. In DNA form, the CDR3 reads TGTGCCAGCAGTAACGTCGGCAGCAGGGATGAAAAACTGTTTTTT.

The chain uses TRBV5-6 and TRBJ2-1; 7 bases map to TRBD2. The length of the CDR3 is 16 residues. Germline V gene sequence: CDR1 SGHDT, CDR2 YYEEEE. With 6 bases clipped from V and 8 bases from J, the junction kept 17 bases outside the gene matches. The chain's CDR3 is CASTPLPAGSGDEQFF. DNA for the CDR3: TGTGCCAGCACCCCTTTGCCAGCGGGGAGCGGGGATGAGCAGTTCTTC.

The V and J genes are TRBV12-3 or TRBV12-4 and TRBJ1-2; unclear D gene. V shed 6 bases and J shed 6 bases, with 11 bases lying between them. The CDR3 covers 12 residues. The CDR3 DNA follows: TGTGCCAGCAGCCTGGGCCGCGATGGCTACACCTTC. It encodes CASSLGRDGYTF.

J is TRBJ1-3 and V is TRBV7-2; D not certain. The length of the CDR3 is 12 residues. The germline V gene has CDR1 SGHTA and CDR2 FQGNSA. V was shortened by 3 bases and J by 4 bases, with 4 bases between the two germline ends. The CDR3 DNA reads TGTGCCAGCAGCTTTCCGGGAAACACCATATATTTT. Its protein is CASSFPGNTIYF.

V and J are TRBV6-6 and TRBJ1-4; weak D call: TRBD1 (6 bases). The V end lost 9 bases, the J end lost 8 bases, and 13 bases lay between the germline ends. The CDR3 has 12 amino acids. Germline loops: CDR1 MNHNY, CDR2 SVGAGI (reference sequence). The CDR3 DNA is TGTGCCAGTGAGTCAGGGGACGAAAAACTGTTTTTT. This codes for CASESGDEKLFF.

The genes are TRBV12-5 and TRBJ1-6; TRBD1 might be the D (6 bases). CDR3 length equals 13 residues. Trimming removed 7 bases at V and 10 bases at J, with 14 bases between. Germline CDR1 LGHNT, CDR2 FRNRAP. CDR3 amino acids: CASAHWGRSPLHF. The CDR3 nucleotides read TGTGCTAGTGCCCATTGGGGGCGATCACCCCTCCACTTT.

This clone is a singleton in its sample. The V and J genes are TRBV28 and TRBJ1-2, with TRBD1 matching 9 bases. The V gene end was trimmed by 6 bases and the J gene end by 3 bases; junction bases not matched to a gene: 2. This CDR3 region has 13 residues. Germline assignment: CDR1 MDHEN and CDR2 SYDVKM. This CDR3 is CASSRTGDYGYTF. CDR3 DNA: TGTGCCAGCAGCCGGACAGGGGACTATGGCTACACCTTC.

The chain carries TRBV28 and TRBJ1-2, with TRBD1 matching 9 bases. The CDR3 runs to 13 residues. The trim removed 8 bases at V and 7 bases at J, leaving 8 bases unmatched. Germline assignment: CDR1 MDHEN and CDR2 SYDVKM. The CDR3 loop reads CASGGQGILGYTF. CDR3 bases: TGTGCCAGCGGTGGACAGGGGATCCTTGGCTACACCTTC.

The chain couples TRBV27 to TRBJ2-7, with D tentatively TRBD2 (5 bases). Germline V gene lookup returns CDR1 MNHEY and CDR2 SMNVEV (reference sequence). The CDR3 is 11 amino acids. Trimming shortened V by 8 bases and J by 4 bases, and 9 bases separated the two germline ends. The chain's CDR3 is CASRRGYEQYF. The DNA for the CDR3 is TGTGCCAGCCGTCGGGGTTACGAGCAGTACTTC.

The chain has TRBV7-2 and TRBJ1-1; weak D call: TRBD1 (5 bases). Germline CDR1 SGHTA, CDR2 FQGNSA. The CDR3 is 13 amino acids. V lost 4 bases, J lost 4 bases, and 10 bases lay in between. The CDR3 nucleotides read TGTGCCAGCAGCTCACCCAGGGCCACTGAAGCTTTCTTT. Its translation is CASSSPRATEAFF.

This chain joins TRBV10-3 and TRBJ1-5; D may be TRBD1 (6 bases). V lost 2 bases to trimming and J lost 1 base, with 12 bases between them. The CDR3 is 16 amino acids. Germline V gives CDR1 ENHRY, CDR2 SYGVKD. CDR3 loop: CAISEPQGWSNQPQHF. The DNA of the CDR3 is TGTGCCATCAGTGAGCCACAGGGATGGAGCAATCAGCCCCAGCATTTT.

In regard to this clone: With a much larger clone just one base away, this may be a read error. The sample contains more than one DNA sequence encoding this CDR3. The CDR3 coding sequence is TGTGCCAGCAGTGAGGCGGGAAACGAGCAGTACTTC. Protein product: CASSEAGNEQYF. The chain couples TRBV2 to TRBJ2-7, with TRBD2 as a possible D gene (6 bases). Germline CDR1 and CDR2: SNHLY and FYNNEI. With 3 bases removed from V and 5 bases from J, the gap between germline ends came to 8 bases. The CDR3 covers 12 residues.

V and J are TRBV7-9 and TRBJ2-5; tentatively, D is TRBD1 (6 bases). Trimming shortened V by 0 bases and J by 3 bases, and 14 bases separated the two germline ends. Per germline, CDR1 SEHNR and CDR2 FQNEAQ (reference sequence). This CDR3 region has 16 residues. Written as DNA, the CDR3 is TGTGCCAGCAGCTTAGCGAGTTTTCAGGGGAAAGAGACCCAGTACTTC. Amino acids: CASSLASFQGKETQYF.

This clone has only one observation. The chain couples TRBV6-5 to TRBJ1-1; D remains unclear. The length of the CDR3 is 13 residues. CDR1 is MNHEY and CDR2 is SVGAGI in the germline V gene. V was trimmed by 4 bases and J by 2 bases, leaving 8 bases between them. The CDR3 DNA follows: TGTGCCAGCAGTTTACCGGGTAACACTGAAGCTTTCTTT. It yields the protein CASSLPGNTEAFF.

The chain combines TRBV19 with TRBJ2-5, with a possible D match to TRBD2 (5 bases). This CDR3 region has 13 residues. Trimming removed 2 bases from V and 5 bases from J, with 9 bases in between. The germline CDR1 and CDR2 sequences are LNHDA and SQIVND (reference sequence). The CDR3 sequence: CASSISRRETQYF. CDR3 nucleotide sequence: TGTGCCAGTAGTATAAGTAGGAGGGAGACCCAGTACTTC.

In this sample, this clone turned up once. The chain combines TRBV10-2 with TRBJ1-5; D is unresolved. Germline-derived CDR1 and CDR2 are WSHSY and SAAADI. The germline V and J ends were trimmed by 2 bases and 4 bases, with 15 bases remaining between them. The CDR3 spans 16 residues. The CDR3 is CASSESRSGRNQPQHF. For the CDR3, the DNA is TGCGCCAGCAGTGAGAGTAGGTCAGGAAGGAATCAGCCCCAGCATTTT.

The chain recombines TRBV4-1 with TRBJ1-2; 7 nucleotides align to TRBD1. The germline CDR1 and CDR2 sequences are MGHRA and YSYEKL. V was pared by 6 bases and J by 4 bases, with 8 bases of the junction left unmatched. This CDR3 is built from 14 residues. The CDR3 reads CASSETGRAYGYTF. The CDR3 DNA reads TGCGCCAGCAGTGAGACAGGGAGGGCCTATGGCTACACCTTC.